Listed below are T cell receptor beta chains from one sample, sequenced in a study of T cell changes during pregnancy in multiple sclerosis. Repertoires were generated with immunoSEQ multiplex PCR, while TCRdb's copy carries only in-frame clones and drops some. The table lists approximately 90,000 clones, roughly nine tenths of them singletons, with 2.5% to 3% in the top ten. The material sequenced was peripheral blood, taken in the first trimester of pregnancy. These receptors were taken from a female donor with multiple sclerosis, enrolled in a pregnancy study. CDR3s include the opening cysteine and the closing phenylalanine or tryptophan. The D gene is left open where the match is weak. Rows may omit the clone size; those that give it use once, few, many or a size class.

V,J,size,D,CDR3,DNA
TRBV28,TRBJ2-4,.,TRBD2,CASLSGGAKNIQYF,TGTGCCAGCCTGTCGGGGGGGGCCAAAAACATTCAGTACTTC
TRBV4-3,TRBJ2-5,.,.,CASSQTADQETQYF,TGCGCCAGCAGCCAAACAGCGGACCAAGAGACCCAGTACTTC
TRBV30,TRBJ2-1,.,TRBD1,CAWSVWDRVGEQFF,TGTGCCTGGAGTGTATGGGACAGGGTCGGTGAGCAGTTCTTC
TRBV7-2,TRBJ2-2,.,.,CASKPGTKPPPDTGELFF,TGTGCCAGCAAGCCGGGAACCAAACCGCCGCCGGACACCGGGGAGCTGTTTTTT
TRBV14,TRBJ1-6,.,.,CASRAYQGNSPLHF,TGTGCCAGCAGAGCCTACCAGGGGAATTCACCCCTCCACTTT
TRBV19,TRBJ2-5,once,.,CASSITVRETQYF,TGTGCCAGTAGTATCACAGTACGCGAGACCCAGTACTTC
TRBV21-1,TRBJ2-1,.,.,CASSNYRGRYNEQFF,TGTGCCAGCAGCAATTACAGGGGACGCTACAATGAGCAGTTCTTC
TRBV6-5,TRBJ2-5,.,.,CASSGEFGTQYF,TGTGCCAGCAGTGGGGAGTTCGGGACCCAGTACTTC
TRBV6-5,TRBJ1-1,.,TRBD1,CASKIGTGGTEAFF,TGTGCCAGCAAAATCGGGACAGGGGGCACTGAAGCTTTCTTT
TRBV9,TRBJ1-4,.,.,CASSVGLEGEKLFF,TGTGCCAGCAGCGTAGGTCTCGAGGGTGAAAAACTGTTTTTT
TRBV11-2,TRBJ2-7,.,TRBD2,CASSSPSGRSGRAYEQYF,TGTGCCAGCAGCTCTCCTAGCGGGAGAAGCGGTCGCGCCTACGAGCAGTACTTC
TRBV11-3,TRBJ2-7,once,TRBD2,CASSFGAGGLATGEQYF,TGTGCCAGCAGCTTTGGGGCGGGGGGACTAGCGACGGGCGAGCAGTACTTC
TRBV13,TRBJ2-7,once,TRBD1,CASSAPGTGGHEQYF,TGTGCCAGCAGCGCCCCCGGGACAGGGGGGCACGAGCAGTACTTC
TRBV5-1,TRBJ1-6,many,.,CASSLGDGANSPLHF,TGCGCCAGCAGCTTGGGAGACGGAGCAAATTCACCCCTCCACTTT
TRBV15,TRBJ1-2,.,.,CATSTRTGDGYTF,TGTGCCACCAGCACAAGGACCGGGGATGGCTACACCTTC
TRBV5-6,TRBJ2-7,.,TRBD2,CASSLGRLGLAGSYEQYF,TGTGCCAGCAGCTTGGGTCGCCTTGGACTAGCGGGATCCTACGAGCAGTACTTC
TRBV5-6,TRBJ1-2,.,.,CASSLGQGQLANYGYTF,TGTGCCAGCAGCTTGGGCCAGGGGCAATTAGCTAACTATGGCTACACCTTC
TRBV7-9,TRBJ2-3,.,.,CASSPKSGDTQYF,TGTGCCAGCAGCCCGAAGAGCGGGGATACGCAGTATTTT
TRBV2,TRBJ2-1,once,TRBD2,CASRQGLEAFYEQFF,TGTGCCAGCAGACAAGGACTAGAGGCATTCTATGAGCAGTTCTTC
TRBV10-3,TRBJ2-1,.,TRBD2,CAISGGLAGAFNEQFF,TGTGCCATCAGTGGGGGACTAGCGGGAGCATTCAATGAGCAGTTCTTC
TRBV10-1,TRBJ1-1,.,.,CASSPKFGDPNTEAFF,TGCGCCAGCAGTCCCAAATTCGGAGATCCTAACACTGAAGCTTTCTTT
TRBV10-3,TRBJ1-2,.,TRBD1,CAISESRTGGVHGYTF,TGTGCCATCAGTGAGTCTCGGACAGGGGGCGTTCATGGCTACACCTTC
TRBV28,TRBJ2-7,once,.,CASSRGGSSYEQYF,TGTGCCAGCAGTAGGGGGGGGAGCTCCTACGAGCAGTACTTC
TRBV5-4,TRBJ1-2,few,.,CASSSPQSRGYTF,TGTGCCAGCAGCTCCCCCCAGTCTCGTGGCTACACCTTC
TRBV9,TRBJ2-3,.,TRBD1,CASSVQGATDTQYF,TGTGCCAGCAGCGTACAGGGGGCCACAGATACGCAGTATTTT
TRBV5-1,TRBJ1-4,.,.,CASSAATNEKLFF,TGCGCCAGCAGTGCAGCAACTAATGAAAAACTGTTTTTT
TRBV7-6,TRBJ1-1,.,.,CASSIDSYTEAFF,TGTGCCAGCAGCATAGACAGTTACACTGAAGCTTTCTTT
TRBV25-1,TRBJ2-5,.,TRBD2,CASGTSGTETQYF,TGTGCCAGCGGGACTAGCGGGACAGAGACCCAGTACTTC